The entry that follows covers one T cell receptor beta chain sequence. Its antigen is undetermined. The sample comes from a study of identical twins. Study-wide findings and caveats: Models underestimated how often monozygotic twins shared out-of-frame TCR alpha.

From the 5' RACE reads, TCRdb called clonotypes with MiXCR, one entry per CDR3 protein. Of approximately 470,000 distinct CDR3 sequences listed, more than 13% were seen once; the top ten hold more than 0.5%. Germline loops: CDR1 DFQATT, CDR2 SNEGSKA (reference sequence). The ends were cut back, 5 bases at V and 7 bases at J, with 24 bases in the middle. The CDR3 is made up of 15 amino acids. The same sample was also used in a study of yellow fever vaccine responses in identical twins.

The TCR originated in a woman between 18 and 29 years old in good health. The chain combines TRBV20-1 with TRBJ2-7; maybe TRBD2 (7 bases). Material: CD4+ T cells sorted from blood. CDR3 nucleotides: TGCAGTGCTCCCCCGGGGGGCGCAGTATATGGGGAGCAGTACTTC. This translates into CSAPPGGAVYGEQYF.